This TCR beta chain came from a study of T cell repertoires in cytomegalovirus infection. Study as a whole: HLA-B-restricted CMV epitopes that are well studied were used alongside recently identified HLA-C-restricted ones. Public TCR beta signatures indicated both CMV infection and matching HLA type. Study conclusions and caveats: Carriers of CMV and the relevant HLA type were discriminated by public TCR beta frequency. Predominance within the ex vivo response was attributable to HLA-C-restricted CMV-specific TCR beta clonotypes.

On this clonotype itself: Its specificity is unknown.

TCRdb reprocessed the reads with MiXCR, giving one entry per CDR3 protein. The sample lists fewer than 650,000 distinct CDR3 sequences; roughly 42% were seen once. The receptor was isolated from a human donor in good health (CMV status not recorded). Some clones in this sample may be carry-over from other donors' samples. The material was cultured PBMCs, obtained from culture after CMV antigen stimulation.

CDR3 nucleotides: TGTGCCAGCAGCTTAGGTTACAGGAGGTCATACAATGAGCAGTTCTTC. This gives the protein CASSLGYRRSYNEQFF. V and J are TRBV7-8 and TRBJ2-1, with D possibly called TRBD1 or TRBD2 (5 bases each). Looked up from germline, CDR1 is SGHVS and CDR2 is FQNEAQ. Trimming stripped 1 base from V and 4 bases from J, with 14 bases between. CDR3 length equals 16 residues.